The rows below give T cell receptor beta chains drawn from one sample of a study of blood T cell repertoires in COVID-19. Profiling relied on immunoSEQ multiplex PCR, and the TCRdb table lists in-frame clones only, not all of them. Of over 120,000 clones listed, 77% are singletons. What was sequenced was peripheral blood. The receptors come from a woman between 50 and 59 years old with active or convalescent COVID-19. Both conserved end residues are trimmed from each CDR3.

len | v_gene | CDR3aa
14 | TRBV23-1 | ASSQAFGVGNQPQH
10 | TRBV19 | ASSIRDRDYT
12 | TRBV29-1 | SVPSGLVVNEQF
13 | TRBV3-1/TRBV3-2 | ASSQALGEGPEQY
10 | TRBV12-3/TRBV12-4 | ASSRGRNEQF
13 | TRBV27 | ASSWGGGFVYGYT
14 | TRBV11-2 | ASSPPLDRGRTEAF
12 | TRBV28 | ASSTPGRSEKLF
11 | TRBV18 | ASSPLRGDGYT
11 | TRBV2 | ASRNNREGEQY
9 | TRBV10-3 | AISDLDRGY
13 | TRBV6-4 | ASSDEAGGTDTQY
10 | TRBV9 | ASEGRTGELF
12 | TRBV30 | AWSGDRFTYEQY
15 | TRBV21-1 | ASSHLRDRVSGNTIY
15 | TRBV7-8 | ASSRHSGEGTNEKLF
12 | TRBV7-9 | ASSLETGSTEAF
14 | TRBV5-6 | ASSSLIQGVATEAF
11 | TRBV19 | ASSSGQEETQY
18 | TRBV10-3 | AISDSNKPDRMISGNTIY
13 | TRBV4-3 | ASSQDIGQGYGYT
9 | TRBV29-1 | SVGDFDEQF
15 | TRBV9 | ASSVRGQGDLNSPLH
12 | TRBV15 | ATSRDLETSPLH
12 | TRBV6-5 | ASSYSGLQDTQY
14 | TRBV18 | ASSPPGGQPNQPQH
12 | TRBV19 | ASLNRGTSQPQH
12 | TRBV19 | ASTRTSSNNEQF
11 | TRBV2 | ASRETSNTEAF
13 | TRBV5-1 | ASSFESGGGDTQY
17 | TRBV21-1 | ASSYLSPDRGPPRNEQY
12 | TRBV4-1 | ASGRRGDTDTQY
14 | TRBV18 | ASSLPTGVLTGELF
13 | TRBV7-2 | ASSLGTGPNEKLF
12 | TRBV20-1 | SASEGGSYNEQF
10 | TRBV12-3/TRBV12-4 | ASSLVQGWSF
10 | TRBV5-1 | ASSSSNYGYT
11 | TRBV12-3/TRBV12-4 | ASSLISQGEAF
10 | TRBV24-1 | ATSTGIHEQY
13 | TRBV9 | ASSASGGALDTQY
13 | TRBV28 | ASSTPGTGSGELF
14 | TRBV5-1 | ASSLVAGANTGELF
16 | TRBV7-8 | ASSLTRPGPRGGNEQF